This T cell receptor beta chain was documented in a study of cytomegalovirus exposure and HLA in healthy donors. Vbeta (60) and Jbeta (13) primers were used in the PCR. The assay was immunoSEQ multiplex PCR, and TCRdb's table has in-frame clones only and misses some. The table includes about 120,000 clones, 70% to 85% detected once. With 4 bases clipped from V and 6 bases from J, the junction kept 8 bases outside the gene matches. The CDR3 is 15 residues long. Germline loops: CDR1 SEHNR, CDR2 FQNEAQ (reference sequence). What was sequenced was PBMCs. This chain uses TRBV7-9 with TRBJ2-3, with 9 positions matching TRBD2. This TCR was recovered from a man aged 18 to 30 in good health and CMV-seropositive. CDR3 DNA sequence: TGTGCCAGCAGCTCCCTAGCGGGGTACTCGGATACGCAGTATTTT. Its translation is CASSSLAGYSDTQYF.